This T cell receptor beta chain was identified in a study of OX40 agonist ivuxolimab in advanced cancers. TCRdb's table, derived via immunoSEQ multiplex PCR, lists solely in-frame clones and lacks some. The repertoire consists of roughly 56,000 clones, with approximately 83% occurring once and the leading ten covering more than 1.2%. V was shortened by 3 bases and J by 1 base, with 10 bases between the two germline ends. Looked up from germline, CDR1 is LNHDA and CDR2 is SQIVND (reference sequence). The CDR3 sequence is 14 residues long. V gene TRBV19 combines with J gene TRBJ2-7, with a weak D call TRBD2 (6 bases). The source was CD4+ or CD8+ T cells sorted from blood, collected in a trial of the OX40 agonist ivuxolimab. The TCR originated in an adult with an advanced solid tumor such as melanoma, head and neck, liver or kidney cancer. This chain's CDR3 is CASSIFGTSYEQYF. CDR3 in DNA: TGTGCCAGTAGTATCTTTGGGACTTCCTACGAGCAGTACTTC.